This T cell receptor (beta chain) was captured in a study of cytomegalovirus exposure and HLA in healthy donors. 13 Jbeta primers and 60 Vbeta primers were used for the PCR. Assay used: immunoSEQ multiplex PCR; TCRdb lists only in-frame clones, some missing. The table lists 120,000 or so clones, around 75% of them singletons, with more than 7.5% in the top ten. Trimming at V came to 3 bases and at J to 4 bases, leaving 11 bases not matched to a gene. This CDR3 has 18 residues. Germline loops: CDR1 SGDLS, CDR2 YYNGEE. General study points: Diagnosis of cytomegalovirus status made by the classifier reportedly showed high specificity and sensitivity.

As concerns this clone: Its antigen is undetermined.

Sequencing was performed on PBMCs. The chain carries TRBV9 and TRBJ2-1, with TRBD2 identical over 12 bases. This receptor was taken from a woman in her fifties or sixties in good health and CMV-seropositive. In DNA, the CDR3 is TGTGCCAGCAGCGGAGGACTGGGGACTAGCGGGTTTTACAATGAGCAGTTCTTC. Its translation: CASSGGLGTSGFYNEQFF.